This is a list of T cell receptor beta chains from one sample in a study of identical twins. TCRdb re-derived calls from the 5' RACE reads in MiXCR, one entry per CDR3 protein. The repertoire includes 250,000 or so distinct CDR3 sequences, approximately 8.3% of them detected once, and around 3% sits in the top ten. These same records also appear under a second study, on yellow fever vaccine responses in identical twins.

Input material: CD8+ T cells sorted from blood. These receptor sequences come from a woman aged 18-29 years in good health. Each CDR3 is given without its conserved first and last residue. Each record gives: V gene, J gene, D gene, CDR3 length, CDR3 protein. D genes are given only for firm matches.

TRBV20-1	TRBJ2-5	TRBD1	12	SARAGTEQETQY
TRBV12-3/TRBV12-4	TRBJ1-1	-	11	ASSRTMNTEAF
TRBV5-1	TRBJ2-7	-	13	ASSLRQARTYEQY
TRBV3-1	TRBJ2-1	-	12	ASSQVTSYNEQF
TRBV11-2	TRBJ2-5	-	11	ASSLAGIGAQY
TRBV4-1	TRBJ2-7	-	15	ASSQGRGTGKFDEQY
TRBV4-3	TRBJ1-2	TRBD1	12	ASSQLGQGYGYT
TRBV4-3	TRBJ2-1	TRBD2	15	ASSQDRSGGPYNEQF
TRBV4-3	TRBJ1-1	TRBD1	12	ASSQETGLGEAF
TRBV30	TRBJ2-7	-	12	AWSGVTGSTEQY
TRBV29-1	TRBJ2-7	TRBD2	14	SALGLAGAPGDEQY
TRBV6-1	TRBJ1-2	-	9	ASSGYNGYT
TRBV2	TRBJ1-1	-	9	ASRDSRRAF
TRBV6-2/TRBV6-3	TRBJ2-7	-	16	ASSPGTLDRFSVYEQY
TRBV7-9	TRBJ2-7	TRBD1	13	ASSNGQGVGNEQY
TRBV20-1	TRBJ2-1	TRBD2	15	SARVGFYTAGGGEQF
TRBV4-3	TRBJ2-7	TRBD1	12	ASSPGQVYYEQY
TRBV4-3	TRBJ2-5	TRBD1	12	ASSRETGGETQY
TRBV7-9	TRBJ2-7	TRBD2	13	ASSLIEAGAYEQY
TRBV28	TRBJ2-7	TRBD1	13	ASSPPDRVREGQY
TRBV29-1	TRBJ2-1	-	9	SVTTYNEQF
TRBV7-9	TRBJ1-1	TRBD1	14	ASNRGGDHRNTEAF
TRBV7-9	TRBJ2-3	TRBD2	13	ASRSGTSGGNTQY
TRBV11-2	TRBJ2-5	TRBD1	14	ASSLGQGLWQETQY
TRBV13	TRBJ2-2	-	11	ASSLLETGELF
TRBV9	TRBJ2-7	TRBD1	14	ASSVAGGQGTYEQY
TRBV9	TRBJ2-1	TRBD2	12	ATPGTSGNNEQF
TRBV28	TRBJ1-4	-	13	ASRARDAFQEKLF
TRBV24-1	TRBJ2-1	TRBD2	14	ATSDSSGRDYNEQF
TRBV5-4	TRBJ2-1	-	14	ASSLEITGTNNEQF
TRBV7-2	TRBJ2-7	-	12	ASSFTLGEYEQY
TRBV12-3/TRBV12-4	TRBJ1-2	TRBD1	15	ASSLPSLSDRDGGYT
TRBV7-9	TRBJ2-5	-	12	ASSLGQGTETQY
TRBV18	TRBJ2-1	-	12	ASSPYPRVNEQF
TRBV16	TRBJ2-7	TRBD2	12	ASSPVGRGHEQY
TRBV5-1	TRBJ2-1	TRBD1	13	ASGTGESSYNEQF
TRBV3-1	TRBJ2-7	TRBD1	13	ASSPDRGDSYEQY
TRBV5-1	TRBJ2-7	TRBD1	16	ASSLRDRGLVVSHEQY
TRBV4-3	TRBJ2-7	-	15	ASSQDGPSGGGYEQY
TRBV21-1	TRBJ2-3	-	17	ASSKEKDLTLKGADTQY
TRBV6-1	TRBJ2-4	-	12	ASTLSLAKNIQY